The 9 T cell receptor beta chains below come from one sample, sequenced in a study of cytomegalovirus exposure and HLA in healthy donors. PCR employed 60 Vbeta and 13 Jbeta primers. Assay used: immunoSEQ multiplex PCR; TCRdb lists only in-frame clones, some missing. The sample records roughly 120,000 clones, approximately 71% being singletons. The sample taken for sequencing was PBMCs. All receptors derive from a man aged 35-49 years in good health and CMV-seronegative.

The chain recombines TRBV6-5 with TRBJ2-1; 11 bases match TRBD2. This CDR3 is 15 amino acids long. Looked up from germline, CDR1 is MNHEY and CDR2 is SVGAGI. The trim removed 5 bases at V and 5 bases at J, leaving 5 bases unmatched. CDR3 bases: TGTGCCAGCAGTAAACTAGCGGGGGCCCACAATGAGCAGTTCTTC. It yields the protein CASSKLAGAHNEQFF.

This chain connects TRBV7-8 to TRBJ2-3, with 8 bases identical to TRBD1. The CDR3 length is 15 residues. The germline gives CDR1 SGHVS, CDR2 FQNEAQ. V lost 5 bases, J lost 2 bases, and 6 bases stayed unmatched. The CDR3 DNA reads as TGTGCCAGCAGCCCTCGACAGGGGTTCACAGATACGCAGTATTTT. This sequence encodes CASSPRQGFTDTQYF.

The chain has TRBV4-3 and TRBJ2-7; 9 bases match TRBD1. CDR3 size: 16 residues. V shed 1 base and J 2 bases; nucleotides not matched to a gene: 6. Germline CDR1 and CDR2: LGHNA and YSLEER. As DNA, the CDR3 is TGCGCCAGCAGCCAAGCCTATGGACAGGGGCCCTACGAGCAGTACTTC. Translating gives CASSQAYGQGPYEQYF.

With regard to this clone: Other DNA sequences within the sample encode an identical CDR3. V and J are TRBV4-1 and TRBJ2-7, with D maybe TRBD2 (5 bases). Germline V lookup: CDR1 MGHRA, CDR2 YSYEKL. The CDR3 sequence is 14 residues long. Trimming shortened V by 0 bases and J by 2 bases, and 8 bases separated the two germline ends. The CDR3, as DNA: TGCGCCAGCAGCCAAGATCGGGGTACCTACGAGCAGTACTTC. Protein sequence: CASSQDRGTYEQYF.

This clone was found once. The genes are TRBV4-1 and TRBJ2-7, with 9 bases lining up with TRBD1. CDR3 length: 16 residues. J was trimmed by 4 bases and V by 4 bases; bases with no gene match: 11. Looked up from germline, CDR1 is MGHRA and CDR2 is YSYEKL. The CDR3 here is CASSPYRGDRAYEQYF. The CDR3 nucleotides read TGCGCCAGCAGCCCCTATCGCGGGGACAGGGCTTACGAGCAGTACTTC.

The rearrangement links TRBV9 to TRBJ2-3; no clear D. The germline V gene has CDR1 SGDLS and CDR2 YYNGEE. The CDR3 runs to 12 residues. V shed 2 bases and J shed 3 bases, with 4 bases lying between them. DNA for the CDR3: TGTGCCAGCAGCGTCTTGACAGATACGCAGTATTTT. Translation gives CASSVLTDTQYF.

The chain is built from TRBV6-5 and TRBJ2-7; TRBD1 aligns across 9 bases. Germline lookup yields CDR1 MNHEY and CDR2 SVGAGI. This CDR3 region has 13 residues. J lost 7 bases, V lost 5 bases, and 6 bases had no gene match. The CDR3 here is CASSPGTGREQYF. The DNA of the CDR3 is TGTGCCAGCAGTCCTGGGACAGGGCGTGAGCAGTACTTC.

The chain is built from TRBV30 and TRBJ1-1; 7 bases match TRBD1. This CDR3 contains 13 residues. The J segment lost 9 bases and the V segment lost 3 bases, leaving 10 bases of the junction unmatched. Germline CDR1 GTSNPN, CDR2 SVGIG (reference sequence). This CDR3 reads CAWSSGQDWQAFF. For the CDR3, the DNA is TGTGCCTGGAGCAGTGGACAGGACTGGCAAGCTTTCTTT.

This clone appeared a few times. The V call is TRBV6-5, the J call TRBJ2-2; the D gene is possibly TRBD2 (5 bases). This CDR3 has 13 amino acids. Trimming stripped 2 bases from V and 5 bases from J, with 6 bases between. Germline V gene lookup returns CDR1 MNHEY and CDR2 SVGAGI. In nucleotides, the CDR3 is TGTGCCAGCAGTTACGAGGGAACCGGGGAGCTGTTTTTT. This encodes CASSYEGTGELFF.